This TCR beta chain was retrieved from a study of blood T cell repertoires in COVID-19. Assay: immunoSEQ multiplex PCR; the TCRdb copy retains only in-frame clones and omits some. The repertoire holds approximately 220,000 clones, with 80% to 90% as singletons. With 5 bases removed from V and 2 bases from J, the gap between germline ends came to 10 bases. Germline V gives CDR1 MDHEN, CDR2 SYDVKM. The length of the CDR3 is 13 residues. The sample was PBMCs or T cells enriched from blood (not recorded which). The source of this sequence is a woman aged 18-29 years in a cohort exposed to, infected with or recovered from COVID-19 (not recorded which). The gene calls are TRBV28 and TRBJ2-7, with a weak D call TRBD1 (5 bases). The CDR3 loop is CASSPGQTYEQYF. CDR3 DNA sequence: TGTGCCAGCAGTCCCGGACAAACCTACGAGCAGTACTTC.